What follows are 27 T cell receptor beta chains derived from one specimen sequenced in a study of T cells in Graves' hyperthyroidism and ophthalmopathy. RNA transcripts served as the template for amplifying TCR beta CDR3 regions. A set of HTBI primers served as the primers for a first-round RT-PCR of the TCR CDR3. A single record per CDR3 protein comes from TCRdb applying MiXCR to the multiplex PCR reads. The data contain around 660,000 distinct CDR3 sequences, just under 45% of them seen just once; the ten biggest clones take up less than 9%. The sequencing sample was made of peripheral blood or thyroid tissue (not recorded which). The receptors here all came from an adult man with Graves' disease, either hyperthyroidism or ophthalmopathy (not recorded which).

This clonotype was found once. V gene TRBV6-4 combines with J gene TRBJ1-3; 10 nucleotides match TRBD1. V gave up 4 bases and J gave up 6 bases; unmatched junction bases: 6. This CDR3 spans 15 amino acids. Germline CDR1 MRHNA, CDR2 SNTAGT. CDR3 sequence reads: CASSAFGTGANTIYF. DNA for the CDR3: TGTGCCAGCAGTGCCTTTGGGACAGGGGCAAACACCATATATTTT.

V gene TRBV7-9 combines with J gene TRBJ1-3, with D perhaps matching TRBD1 (5 bases). Germline V gives CDR1 SEHNR, CDR2 FQNEAQ (reference sequence). V lost 2 bases and J 1 base, leaving 12 bases between the germline ends. This CDR3 has 16 residues. The CDR3 here is CASSLKGQGSGNTIYF. The CDR3 DNA is TGTGCCAGCAGCTTAAAGGGCCAGGGTTCTGGAAACACCATATATTTT.

The V gene is TRBV12-3 or TRBV12-4, the J gene TRBJ1-3; D call uncertain. Trimming removed 4 bases at V and 1 base at J, with 5 bases between. This CDR3 is 13 amino acids long. The CDR3 coding sequence is TGTGCCAGCAGTTATGGGTCTGGAAACACCATATATTTT. Translated, it gives CASSYGSGNTIYF.

The J gene is TRBJ1-1, the V gene TRBV2; D is uncertain. Germline loops: CDR1 SNHLY, CDR2 FYNNEI. CDR3 length: 13 residues. Between the trimmed V and J ends, which lost 7 bases and 3 bases, there was a span of 12 bases. The CDR3 DNA is TGTGCCAGCACCCGGGAGGGTGACACTGAAGCTTTCTTT. This sequence encodes CASTREGDTEAFF.

This chain joins TRBV15 and TRBJ1-4, with 7 bases identical to TRBD1. The V gene's germline CDR1 is LNHNV and CDR2 YYDKDF (reference sequence). Germline trimming cut 0 bases from V and 4 bases from J; bases unmatched to any gene: 2. The CDR3 is 15 residues long. The CDR3 spells CATSREQGLNEKLFF. Written as DNA, the CDR3 is TGTGCCACCAGCAGAGAACAGGGGCTTAATGAAAAACTGTTTTTT.

V and J are TRBV10-3 and TRBJ1-5; the match to TRBD1 covers 11 bases. This CDR3 comprises 16 residues. Germline V gene data show CDR1 as ENHRY and CDR2 as SYGVKD. Trimming took 7 bases from V and 5 from J; bases not matched to a gene: 10. Written as DNA, the CDR3 is TGTGCCATCAAGTTGGGACAGGGGGACAGTTATCAGCCCCAGCATTTT. It translates to CAIKLGQGDSYQPQHF.

This clonotype was seen only once. This chain uses TRBV14 with TRBJ2-5; 8 bases are a match to TRBD2. This CDR3 has 15 amino acids. V shed 0 bases, J shed 7 bases, and the junction held 7 bases outside the gene matches. Germline CDR1 reads SGHDN; CDR2 reads FVKESK. CDR3 amino acids: CASSQDLSRGGTQYF. The CDR3, as DNA: TGTGCCAGCAGCCAAGATTTAAGCCGGGGGGGGACCCAGTACTTC.

Only a few counts were recorded for this clonotype. The chain couples TRBV6-5 to TRBJ1-1; D is uncertain. In germline, CDR1 is MNHEY, CDR2 SVGAGI. V lost 4 bases to trimming and J lost 1 base, with 13 bases between them. The CDR3 is 15 residues long. The CDR3 coding sequence is TGTGCCAGCAGTTCCCTCGGGGAGAGGAACACTGAAGCTTTCTTT. Amino acids: CASSSLGERNTEAFF.

This chain's CDR3 is CASSPEQRNTEAFF. Here the CDR3 DNA reads TGCGCCAGCAGCCCTGAACAGAGGAACACTGAAGCTTTCTTT. V usage is TRBV4-1 and J usage is TRBJ1-1, with D unclear. CDR1 is MGHRA, CDR2 YSYEKL, per germline. This CDR3 contains 14 residues. V was pared by 4 bases and J by 1 base, with 10 bases between.

The sample holds many counts of this clonotype. The genes are TRBV7-9 and TRBJ1-4; no definite D call. V was trimmed by 5 bases and J by 0 bases, leaving 13 bases between them. Germline V CDR1 and CDR2: SEHNR, FQNEAQ (reference sequence). There are 16 residues in the CDR3. The CDR3 nucleotides read TGTGCCAGCAGCCTAGGGCAGCTTGCAACTAATGAAAAACTGTTTTTT. It yields the protein CASSLGQLATNEKLFF.

The CDR3 region is CASSIWGTAKVNQPQHF. The CDR3 DNA is TGTGCCAGTAGTATTTGGGGGACAGCCAAGGTCAATCAGCCCCAGCATTTT. The V and J genes are TRBV19 and TRBJ1-5, with 7 positions matching TRBD1. Trimming at V came to 3 bases and at J to 3 bases, leaving 11 bases not matched to a gene. Germline V CDR1 and CDR2: LNHDA, SQIVND (reference sequence). The CDR3 totals 17 residues.

This clonotype came up many times. The gene calls are TRBV24-1 and TRBJ1-1; a weak D match, TRBD1 (5 bases). The CDR3 contains 13 residues. Deletions cut 1 base from V and 13 bases from J, with 15 bases between. The germline gives CDR1 KGHDR, CDR2 SFDVKD. The CDR3 DNA reads TGTGCCACCAGTGATTTCGAGGGGTCCTCCTTTTTCTTT. Translating it yields CATSDFEGSSFFF.

The V and J genes are TRBV2 and TRBJ2-7; D gene ambiguous. The length of the CDR3 is 13 residues. CDR1 and CDR2 from the germline V gene are SNHLY and FYNNEI. Trimming removed 5 bases from V and 7 bases from J, with 15 bases in between. The CDR3 sequence is CASSFPGAGEQYF. The DNA for the CDR3 is TGTGCCAGCAGTTTTCCCGGCGCTGGAGAGCAGTACTTC.

The CDR3 here is CATYYGYTF. For the CDR3, the DNA is TGTGCCACCTACTATGGCTACACCTTC. The genes are TRBV15 and TRBJ1-2; D gene unclear. Germline V CDR1 and CDR2: LNHNV, YYDKDF (reference sequence). Deletions cut 8 bases from V and 3 bases from J, with 1 base between. The CDR3 is made up of 9 amino acids.

The sample holds a few counts of this clonotype. The chain employs TRBV7-8 and TRBJ1-1; 8 positions match TRBD1. The germline gives CDR1 SGHVS, CDR2 FQNEAQ. V shed 6 bases and J 0 bases; nucleotides not matched to a gene: 6. The CDR3 is 15 residues long. CDR3 nucleotides: TGTGCCAGCAGTTTACAGGGGGTAGTGAACACTGAAGCTTTCTTT. This encodes CASSLQGVVNTEAFF.

This clonotype was observed many times. The chain recombines TRBV7-9 with TRBJ1-4; D remains ambiguous. CDR3 size: 15 residues. Germline CDR1 reads SEHNR; CDR2 reads FQNEAQ (reference sequence). Trimming took 5 bases from V and 7 from J, leaving 17 bases between them. Written as DNA, the CDR3 is TGTGCCAGCAGCCCCAAGTCGGATCAGGCTGAAAAACTGTTTTTT. It specifies CASSPKSDQAEKLFF.

On this clonotype: An end of the junction does not agree with germline; a read error may underlie this. The chain recombines TRBV7-9 with TRBJ1-5, with D unresolved. The CDR3 length is 14 residues. Germline CDR1 and CDR2: SEHNR and FQNEAQ (reference sequence). The CDR3 sequence is CASSQVLSNRPQHF. The CDR3 nucleotides read TGTGCCAGCAGCCAAGTCTTGAGCAATCGGCCCCAGCATTTT. Full variable domain (rest looked up from reference TRBV7-9 and TRBJ1-5): DTGVSQNPRHKITKRGQNVTFRCDPISEHNRLYWYRQTLGQGPEFLTYFQNEAQLEKSRLLSDRFSAERPKGSFSTLEIQRTEQGDSAMYLCASSQVLSNRPQHFGDGTRLSIL.

The chain has TRBV10-3 and TRBJ1-2; a weak D match, TRBD1 (6 bases). CDR1 and CDR2 from the germline V gene are ENHRY and SYGVKD. V gave up 6 bases and J gave up 1 base, with 18 bases separating them. The CDR3 has 16 amino acids. The CDR3 DNA sequence: TGTGCCATCAGCCCCGCGGGCGACAGGAATAACTATGGCTACACCTTC. Protein: CAISPAGDRNNYGYTF.

This clonotype was counted a few times. The rearrangement uses TRBV7-9 and TRBJ1-1, with D uncertain. Between the trimmed V and J ends, which lost 6 bases and 6 bases, there was a span of 11 bases. Germline values: CDR1 SEHNR, CDR2 FQNEAQ (reference sequence). CDR3 length: 12 amino acids. CDR3 sequence (DNA): TGTGCCAGCAGAGAGAGATACGCTGAAGCTTTCTTT. It is translated as CASRERYAEAFF.

This clonotype was counted only a few times. The J gene is TRBJ1-2, the V gene TRBV9; D remains ambiguous. V lost 3 bases and J lost 3, with 12 bases in between. The germline gives CDR1 SGDLS, CDR2 YYNGEE. The CDR3 consists of 14 residues. In nucleotides, the CDR3 is TGTGCCAGCAGCGCCACAGAAGGCGACTATGGCTACACCTTC. Amino acid sequence: CASSATEGDYGYTF.

The sample holds one count of this clonotype. This chain joins TRBV15 and TRBJ2-5; D is possibly TRBD1 or TRBD2 (5 bases each). This CDR3 comprises 14 residues. Looked up from germline, CDR1 is LNHNV and CDR2 is YYDKDF (reference sequence). V was trimmed by 3 bases and J by 7 bases, leaving 15 bases between them. CDR3 DNA sequence: TGTGCCACCAGCAGCGGACTGGGGCGTGGGACCCAGTACTTC. It specifies CATSSGLGRGTQYF. Using reference TRBV15 and TRBJ2-5 for the parts outside the CDR3, the full variable domain is DAMVIQNPRYQVTQFGKPVTLSCSQTLNHNVMYWYQQKSSQAPKLLFHYYDKDFNNEADTPDNFQSRRPNTSFCFLDIRSPGLGDTAMYLCATSSGLGRGTQYFGPGTRLLVL.

The J gene is TRBJ1-4, the V gene TRBV19, with 7 bases matching TRBD1. Germline V gives CDR1 LNHDA, CDR2 SQIVND (reference sequence). Unmatched junction bases numbered 7, after V lost 5 bases and J lost 7 bases. The CDR3 runs to 14 residues. The CDR3 nucleotides read TGTGCCAGTAGTTGGACCGGGACAGTTGAAAAACTGTTTTTT. Its protein is CASSWTGTVEKLFF.

V usage is TRBV7-2 and J usage is TRBJ2-5; D possibly matches TRBD1 or TRBD2 (5 bases each). Germline CDR1 SGHTA, CDR2 FQGNSA. This CDR3 region has 15 residues. Trimming cost V 6 bases and J 0 bases, with 14 bases left between them. CDR3 sequence reads: CASRSRGSYQETQYF. In DNA form, the CDR3 reads TGTGCCAGCAGGTCCCGGGGCAGCTACCAAGAGACCCAGTACTTC.

There are many counts of this clonotype. This chain uses TRBV7-9 with TRBJ2-7, with TRBD1 as a possible D gene (6 bases). CDR3 length: 14 residues. The V gene lost 5 bases and the J gene lost 6 bases, with 17 bases spanning the gap. Germline lookup yields CDR1 SEHNR and CDR2 FQNEAQ (reference sequence). CDR3 protein: CASSPSGQLGEQYF. In DNA, the CDR3 is TGTGCCAGCAGCCCCTCTGGACAGTTAGGCGAGCAGTACTTC.

This clonotype was seen more than once but under ten times. The chain uses TRBV5-5 and TRBJ1-4; TRBD1 is a possible D gene (5 bases). CDR1 is SGHKS, CDR2 YYEKEE, per germline (reference sequence). V lost 4 bases and J lost 0, with 13 bases in between. The CDR3 has 16 amino acids. The CDR3 DNA follows: TGTGCCAGCAGCAACTTTCCAGGGACAACTAATGAAAAACTGTTTTTT. Amino acids: CASSNFPGTTNEKLFF.

This clonotype was observed a handful of times. V usage is TRBV12-3 or TRBV12-4 and J usage is TRBJ1-1; TRBD1 might be the D (5 bases). The germline V and J ends were trimmed by 6 bases and 7 bases, with 12 bases remaining between them. This CDR3 region has 12 residues. CDR3 loop: CASSLRQYEAFF. The CDR3, as DNA: TGTGCCAGCAGCCTGCGACAGTATGAAGCTTTCTTT.

The chain has TRBV7-2 and TRBJ2-7; a weak D match, TRBD1 (6 bases). The V end lost 6 bases, the J end lost 5 bases, and 17 bases lay between the germline ends. The CDR3 totals 14 residues. Germline assignment: CDR1 SGHTA and CDR2 FQGNSA. The CDR3, as DNA: TGTGCCAGCAGTTTTGTACAGGGCGGTGACGAGCAGTACTTC. This translates into CASSFVQGGDEQYF.